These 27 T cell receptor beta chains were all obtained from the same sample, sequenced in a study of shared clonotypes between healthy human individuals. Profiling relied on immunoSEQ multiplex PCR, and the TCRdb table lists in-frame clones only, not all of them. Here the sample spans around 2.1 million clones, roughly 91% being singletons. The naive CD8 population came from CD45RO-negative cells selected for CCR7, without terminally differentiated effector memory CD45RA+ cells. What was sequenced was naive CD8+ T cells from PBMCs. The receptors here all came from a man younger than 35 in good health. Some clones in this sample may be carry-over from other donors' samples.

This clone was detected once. CDR3 nucleotides: TGTGCCAGCAGCTTAAATCCAGGGTGGCAAGAGACCCAGTACTTC. Amino acids: CASSLNPGWQETQYF. The rearrangement joins TRBV7-9 to TRBJ2-5; a possible D gene is TRBD1 (5 bases). In germline, CDR1 is SEHNR, CDR2 FQNEAQ (reference sequence). V dropped 2 bases and J dropped 2 bases, with 12 bases sitting between them. The CDR3 has 15 residues. Full variable domain (missing parts from reference TRBV7-9 and TRBJ2-5): DTGVSQNPRHKITKRGQNVTFRCDPISEHNRLYWYRQTLGQGPEFLTYFQNEAQLEKSRLLSDRFSAERPKGSFSTLEIQRTEQGDSAMYLCASSLNPGWQETQYFGPGTRLLVL.

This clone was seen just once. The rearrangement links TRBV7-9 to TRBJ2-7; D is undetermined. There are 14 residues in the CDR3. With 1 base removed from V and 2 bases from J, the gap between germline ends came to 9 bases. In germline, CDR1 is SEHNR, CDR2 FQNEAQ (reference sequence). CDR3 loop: CASSLVSGAYEQYF. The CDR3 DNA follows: TGTGCCAGCAGCTTAGTAAGTGGAGCCTACGAGCAGTACTTC.

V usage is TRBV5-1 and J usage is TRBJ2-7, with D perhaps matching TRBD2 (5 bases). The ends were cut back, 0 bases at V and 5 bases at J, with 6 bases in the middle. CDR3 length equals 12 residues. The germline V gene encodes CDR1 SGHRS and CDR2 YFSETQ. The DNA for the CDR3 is TGCGCCAGCAGCTTGGAGCGGAACGAGCAGTACTTC. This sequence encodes CASSLERNEQYF.

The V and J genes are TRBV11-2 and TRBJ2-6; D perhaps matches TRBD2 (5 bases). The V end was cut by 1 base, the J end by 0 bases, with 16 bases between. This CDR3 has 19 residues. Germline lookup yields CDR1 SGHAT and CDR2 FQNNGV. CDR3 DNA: TGTGCCAGCAGCTTAGGGTATGCCGCCGGGGACTCTGGGGCCAACGTCCTGACTTTC. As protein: CASSLGYAAGDSGANVLTF.

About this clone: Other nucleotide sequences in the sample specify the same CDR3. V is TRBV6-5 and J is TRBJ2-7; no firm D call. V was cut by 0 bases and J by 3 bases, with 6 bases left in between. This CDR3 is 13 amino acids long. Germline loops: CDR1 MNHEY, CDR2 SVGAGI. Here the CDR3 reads CASSYSLGYEQYF. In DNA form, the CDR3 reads TGTGCCAGCAGTTACTCCCTCGGCTACGAGCAGTACTTC.

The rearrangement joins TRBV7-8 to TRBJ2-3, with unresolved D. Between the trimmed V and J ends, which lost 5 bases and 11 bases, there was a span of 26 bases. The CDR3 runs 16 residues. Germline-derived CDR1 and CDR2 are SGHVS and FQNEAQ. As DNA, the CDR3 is TGTGCCAGCAGCCCTTCTTCCCCTCCCCCGCTGATCGTGCAGTATTTT. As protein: CASSPSSPPPLIVQYF.

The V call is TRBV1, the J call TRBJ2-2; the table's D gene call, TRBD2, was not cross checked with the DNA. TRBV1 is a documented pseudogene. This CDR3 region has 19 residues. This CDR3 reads CTSSQDRGSGRRFTGELFF. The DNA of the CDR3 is TGCACCAGCAGCCAAGATCGGGGTAGCGGGAGGAGATTCACCGGGGAGCTGTTTTTT.

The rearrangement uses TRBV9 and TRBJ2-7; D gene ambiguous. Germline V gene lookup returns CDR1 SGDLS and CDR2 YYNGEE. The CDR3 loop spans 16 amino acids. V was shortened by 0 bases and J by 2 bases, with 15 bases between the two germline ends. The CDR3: CASSVAVEASPYEQYF. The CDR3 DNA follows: TGTGCCAGCAGCGTAGCGGTCGAGGCCTCCCCCTACGAGCAGTACTTC.

CDR3 residues: CASSLGTGIDTQYF. CDR3 nucleotide sequence: TGTGCCAGCAGCTTGGGGACAGGGATCGATACGCAGTATTTT. The chain couples TRBV5-8 to TRBJ2-3; 8 positions match TRBD1. Germline CDR1 is SGHTS and CDR2 is YDEGEE. Trimming cost V 0 bases and J 6 bases; bases outside gene matches: 3. The CDR3 totals 14 residues.

The CDR3 DNA sequence: TGTGCCAGCAGCGGCCAGGGGGCGAGGTTGCGGGAGTACAATGAGCAGTTCTTC. Residues: CASSGQGARLREYNEQFF. The rearrangement links TRBV9 to TRBJ2-1; possibly TRBD1 for D (8 bases). The germline gives CDR1 SGDLS, CDR2 YYNGEE. With 3 bases removed from V and 4 bases from J, the gap between germline ends came to 23 bases. The CDR3 totals 18 residues.

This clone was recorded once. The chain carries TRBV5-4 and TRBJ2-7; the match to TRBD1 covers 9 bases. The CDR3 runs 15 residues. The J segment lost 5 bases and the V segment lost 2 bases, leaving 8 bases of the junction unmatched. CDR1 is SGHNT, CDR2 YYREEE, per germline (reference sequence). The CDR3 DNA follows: TGTGCCAGCAGCTTATCCGGGACAGGGTCCCACGAGCAGTACTTC. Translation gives CASSLSGTGSHEQYF.

The CDR3: CASSLTGYRYEQYF. CDR3 in DNA: TGTGCCAGCAGCCTGACAGGGTATCGCTACGAGCAGTACTTC. The J gene is TRBJ2-7, the V gene TRBV5-6, with 7 bases lining up with TRBD1. Germline CDR1 and CDR2: SGHDT and YYEEEE. The CDR3 extends over 14 amino acids. J lost 3 bases, V lost 4 bases, and 7 bases had no gene match.

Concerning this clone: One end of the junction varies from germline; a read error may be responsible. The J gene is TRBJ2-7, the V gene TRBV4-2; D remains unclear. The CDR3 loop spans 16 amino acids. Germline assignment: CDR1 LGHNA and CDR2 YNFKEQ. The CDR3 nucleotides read TGTGCCAGCAGCCAAGATAGCTCATTTAGGTCCTCCGAGCAGTACTTC. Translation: CASSQDSSFRSSEQYF.

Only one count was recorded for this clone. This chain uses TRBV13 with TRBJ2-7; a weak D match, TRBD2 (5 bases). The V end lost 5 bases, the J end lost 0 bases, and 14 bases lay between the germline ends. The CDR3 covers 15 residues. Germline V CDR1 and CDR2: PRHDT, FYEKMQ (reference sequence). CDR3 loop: CASSLEEESSYEQYF. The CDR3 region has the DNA TGTGCCAGCAGCCTAGAGGAGGAAAGCTCCTACGAGCAGTACTTC.

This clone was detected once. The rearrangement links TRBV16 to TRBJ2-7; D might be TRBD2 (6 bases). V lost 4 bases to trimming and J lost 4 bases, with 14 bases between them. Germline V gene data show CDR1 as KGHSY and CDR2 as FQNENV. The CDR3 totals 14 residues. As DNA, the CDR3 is TGTGCCAGCAGCCCCTGGTCGGCGGGGTACGAGCAGTACTTC. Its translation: CASSPWSAGYEQYF.

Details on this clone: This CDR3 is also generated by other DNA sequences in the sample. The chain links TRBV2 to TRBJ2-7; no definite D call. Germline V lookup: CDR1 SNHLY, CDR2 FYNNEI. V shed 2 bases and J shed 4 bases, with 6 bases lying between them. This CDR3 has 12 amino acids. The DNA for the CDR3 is TGTGCCAGCAGTGAACGTGGTTACGAGCAGTACTTC. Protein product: CASSERGYEQYF.

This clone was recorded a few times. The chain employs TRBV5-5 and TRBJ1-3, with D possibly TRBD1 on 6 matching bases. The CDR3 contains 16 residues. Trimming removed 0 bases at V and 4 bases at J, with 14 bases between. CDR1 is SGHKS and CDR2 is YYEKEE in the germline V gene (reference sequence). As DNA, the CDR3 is TGTGCCAGCAGCTTGGGTTCATGGGGGCTGGGAAACACCATATATTTT. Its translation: CASSLGSWGLGNTIYF.

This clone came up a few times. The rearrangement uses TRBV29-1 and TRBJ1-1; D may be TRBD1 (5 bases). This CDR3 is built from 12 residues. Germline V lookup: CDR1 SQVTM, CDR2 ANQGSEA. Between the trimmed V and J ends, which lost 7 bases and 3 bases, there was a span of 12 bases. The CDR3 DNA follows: TGCAGCGGGAAGACAGATTACACTGAAGCTTTCTTT. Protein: CSGKTDYTEAFF.

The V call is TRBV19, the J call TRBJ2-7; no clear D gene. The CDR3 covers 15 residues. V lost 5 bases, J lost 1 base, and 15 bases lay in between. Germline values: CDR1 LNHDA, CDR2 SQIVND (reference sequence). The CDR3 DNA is TGTGCCAGTAGTTTCTCGGGCAGAAAATCCTACGAGCAGTACTTC. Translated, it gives CASSFSGRKSYEQYF.

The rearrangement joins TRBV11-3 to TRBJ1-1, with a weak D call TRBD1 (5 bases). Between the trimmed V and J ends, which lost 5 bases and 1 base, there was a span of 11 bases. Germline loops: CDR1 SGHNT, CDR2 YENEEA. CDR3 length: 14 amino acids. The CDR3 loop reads CASSPTGGNTEAFF. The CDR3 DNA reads TGTGCCAGCAGCCCGACGGGGGGGAACACTGAAGCTTTCTTT.

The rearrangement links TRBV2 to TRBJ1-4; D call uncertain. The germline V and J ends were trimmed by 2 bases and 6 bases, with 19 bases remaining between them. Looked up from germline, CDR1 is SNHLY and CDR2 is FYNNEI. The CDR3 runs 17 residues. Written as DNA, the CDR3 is TGTGCCAGCAGTGAACTCCTAGTGGGGAATGGTCATGAAAAACTGTTTTTT. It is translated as CASSELLVGNGHEKLFF.

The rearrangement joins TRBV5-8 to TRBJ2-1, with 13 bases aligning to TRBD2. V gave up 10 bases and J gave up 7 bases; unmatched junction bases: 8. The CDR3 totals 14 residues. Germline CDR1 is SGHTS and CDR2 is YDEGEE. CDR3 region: CAATGTSGKNEQFF. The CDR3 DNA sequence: TGTGCCGCTACCGGGACTAGCGGGAAAAATGAGCAGTTCTTC.

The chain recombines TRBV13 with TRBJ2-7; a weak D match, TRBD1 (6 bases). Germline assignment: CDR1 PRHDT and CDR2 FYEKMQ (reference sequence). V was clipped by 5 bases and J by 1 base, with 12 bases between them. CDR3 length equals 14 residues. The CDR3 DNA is TGTGCCAGCAGCACTGGGACACGATCCTACGAGCAGTACTTC. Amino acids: CASSTGTRSYEQYF.

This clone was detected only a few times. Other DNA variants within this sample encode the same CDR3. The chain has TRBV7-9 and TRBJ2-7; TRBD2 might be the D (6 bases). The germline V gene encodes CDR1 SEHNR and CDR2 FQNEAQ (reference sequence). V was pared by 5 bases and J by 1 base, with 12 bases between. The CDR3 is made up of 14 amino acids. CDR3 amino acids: CASSPGGSSYEQYF. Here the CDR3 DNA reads TGTGCCAGCAGCCCCGGAGGGAGTTCCTACGAGCAGTACTTC.

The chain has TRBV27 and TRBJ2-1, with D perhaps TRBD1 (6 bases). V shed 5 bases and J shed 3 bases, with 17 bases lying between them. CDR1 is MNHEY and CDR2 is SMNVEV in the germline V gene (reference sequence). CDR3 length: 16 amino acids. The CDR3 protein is CASSMTPGTIYNEQFF. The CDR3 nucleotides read TGTGCCAGCAGTATGACCCCCGGGACAATCTACAATGAGCAGTTCTTC.

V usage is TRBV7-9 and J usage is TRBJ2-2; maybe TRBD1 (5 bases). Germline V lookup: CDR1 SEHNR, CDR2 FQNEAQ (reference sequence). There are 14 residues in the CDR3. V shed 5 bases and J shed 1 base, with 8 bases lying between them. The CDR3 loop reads CASSETGNTGELFF. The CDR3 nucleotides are TGTGCCAGCAGCGAAACAGGGAACACCGGGGAGCTGTTTTTT.

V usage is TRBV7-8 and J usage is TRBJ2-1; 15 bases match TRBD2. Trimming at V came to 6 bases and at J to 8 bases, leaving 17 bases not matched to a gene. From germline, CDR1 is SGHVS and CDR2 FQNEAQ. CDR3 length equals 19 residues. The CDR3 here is CASSRSGVWTSGRDDEQFF. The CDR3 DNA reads TGTGCCAGCAGTCGCTCGGGCGTTTGGACTAGCGGGAGGGACGATGAGCAGTTCTTC.